The sequence of this T cell receptor (beta chain) was determined in a study of blood T cell repertoires in COVID-19. As for the study in general: COVID-19 samples collected from the United States, Italy and Spain covered acute and convalescent phases. PBMCs, B-cell-depleted T cells, or T cells provided the cDNA or gDNA that made up the material.

Per the authors' pipeline: Amplification of reference gene primers provided the estimated nucleated cell counts. The repertoire was sequenced with immunoSEQ multiplex PCR; TCRdb's copy has only in-frame clones and lacks some. That table gives V, J and clone size, and the DNA gave D and trimming. The data show 250,000 or so clones, 70% to 90% seen once. This clone was detected only a few times. The CDR3 consists of 16 residues. Deletions cut 5 bases from V and 4 bases from J, with 20 bases between. In germline, CDR1 is LNHNV, CDR2 YYDKDF (reference sequence). The sample consisted of peripheral blood. The sequence was obtained from a man aged 45-65 years with acute or convalescent COVID-19. The gene calls are TRBV15 and TRBJ2-5; D is possibly TRBD1 (6 bases). The CDR3 DNA reads TGTGCCACCAGCGGGGTCAGGGGCAACCTGAGAGAGACCCAGTACTTC. This codes for CATSGVRGNLRETQYF.